The 30 T cell receptor beta chains below were found in one sample sequenced in a study of shared clonotypes between healthy human individuals. Libraries were prepared by immunoSEQ multiplex PCR; TCRdb keeps only in-frame clonotypes and omits some of them. The table lists more than 2 million clones, 95% of them singletons. The source material was naive CD4+ T cells sorted from blood. Subset here: CD45RA+ positively selected. These receptor sequences come from a young man in good health.

The table lists this clone with a count of one. This chain joins TRBV18 and TRBJ1-4, with 8 nucleotides matching TRBD1. Germline V gene data show CDR1 as KGHSH and CDR2 as LQKENI. V lost 6 bases to trimming and J lost 2 bases; unmatched junction nucleotides: 2. There are 14 residues in the CDR3. The CDR3 is CASSAGGTNEKLFF. The DNA of the CDR3 is TGTGCCAGCTCCGCAGGGGGCACTAATGAAAAACTGTTTTTT.

This sequence joins TRBV19 and TRBJ1-5; D is unclear. The CDR3 has 14 residues. Between the trimmed V and J ends, which lost 7 bases and 2 bases, there was a span of 12 bases. Germline CDR1 reads LNHDA; CDR2 reads SQIVND (reference sequence). Here the CDR3 reads CASTIGVGNQPQHF. In nucleotides, the CDR3 is TGTGCCAGTACCATCGGTGTCGGCAATCAGCCCCAGCATTTT.

As concerns this clone: The junction does not match germline at one end; this may be a read error. V usage is TRBV28 and J usage is TRBJ2-3, with 9 bases matching TRBD1. The germline CDR1 and CDR2 sequences are MDHEN and SYDVKM. The CDR3 is made up of 11 amino acids. DNA for the CDR3: TGTGCCAGCAGTACTGGACAGGGGAGGCATTTT. Residues: CASSTGQGRHF.

The genes are TRBV30 and TRBJ2-5; D uncertain. This CDR3 has 14 amino acids. The V gene lost 2 bases and the J gene lost 5 bases, with 15 bases spanning the gap. Germline lookup yields CDR1 GTSNPN and CDR2 SVGIG (reference sequence). The CDR3 DNA reads TGTGCCTGGAGTATAGGCACTAAAAGCGAGACCCAGTACTTC. Amino acids: CAWSIGTKSETQYF. Looking up the rest from reference TRBV30 and TRBJ2-5 gives the full variable domain: SQTIHQWPATLVQPVGSPLSLECTVEGTSNPNLYWYRQAAGRGLQLLFYSVGIGQISSEVPQNLSASRPQDRQFILSSKKLLLSDSGFYLCAWSIGTKSETQYFGPGTRLLVL.

The CDR3 region is CASSFVGVSGANVLTF. The CDR3 DNA is TGTGCCAGCAGTTTCGTAGGGGTTTCTGGGGCCAACGTCCTGACTTTC. The chain joins TRBV6-5 to TRBJ2-6; possibly TRBD1 for D (5 bases). Germline V lookup: CDR1 MNHEY, CDR2 SVGAGI. The CDR3 has 16 residues. Trimming took 4 bases from V and 1 from J, leaving 11 bases between them.

The chain recombines TRBV19 with TRBJ2-4; D is perhaps TRBD1 (7 bases). CDR1 and CDR2 from the germline V gene are LNHDA and SQIVND (reference sequence). Between the trimmed V and J ends, which lost 3 bases and 7 bases, there was a span of 13 bases. CDR3 length: 14 amino acids. The CDR3: CASSISAGGNIQYF. CDR3 sequence (DNA): TGTGCCAGTAGTATTTCGGCAGGGGGGAACATTCAGTACTTC.

This chain joins TRBV19 and TRBJ1-1; a weak D match, TRBD1 (5 bases). The V gene lost 4 bases and the J gene lost 2 bases, with 11 bases spanning the gap. This CDR3 comprises 14 residues. Germline V CDR1 and CDR2: LNHDA, SQIVND (reference sequence). In DNA form, the CDR3 reads TGTGCCAGTAGTACGACAGTTATCAACACTGAAGCTTTCTTT. Amino acids: CASSTTVINTEAFF.

This sequence joins TRBV4-1 and TRBJ2-7; maybe TRBD1 (5 bases). V lost 1 base and J 2 bases, leaving 12 bases between the germline ends. The CDR3 is 15 amino acids. Germline CDR1 and CDR2: MGHRA and YSYEKL. CDR3 DNA sequence: TGCGCCAGCAGCCAAGCGACGACAGAGCCCTACGAGCAGTACTTC. Amino acid sequence: CASSQATTEPYEQYF.

The V and J genes are TRBV15 and TRBJ2-1, with D unresolved. The CDR3 contains 14 residues. Germline CDR1 and CDR2: LNHNV and YYDKDF (reference sequence). V was clipped by 0 bases and J by 12 bases, with 15 bases between them. The CDR3 nucleotides read TGTGCCACCAGCAGAGATATGGCCACCCCCACGCAGTTCTTC. Translating it yields CATSRDMATPTQFF.

This clone was detected only once. The chain is built from TRBV12-5 and TRBJ2-1; D is unresolved. Germline V gene data show CDR1 as LGHNT and CDR2 as FRNRAP. The germline V and J ends were trimmed by 9 bases and 2 bases, with 14 bases remaining between them. The CDR3 totals 14 residues. This chain's CDR3 is CASCRQTTYNEQFF. The CDR3 DNA sequence: TGTGCTAGCTGCCGACAAACGACCTACAATGAGCAGTTCTTC.

The chain couples TRBV28 to TRBJ2-1, with 7 bases lining up with TRBD2. After removal of 6 bases from V and 6 bases from J, the junction contained 11 bases not matched to a gene. This CDR3 spans 15 amino acids. CDR1 and CDR2 (germline): MDHEN, SYDVKM. The CDR3 loop is CASSPASAGSNEQFF. In nucleotides, the CDR3 is TGTGCCAGCAGCCCTGCGTCAGCGGGAAGCAATGAGCAGTTCTTC. The full variable domain, with the rest looked up from reference TRBV28 and TRBJ2-1, is DVKVTQSSRYLVKRTGEKVFLECVQDMDHENMFWYRQDPGLGLRLIYFSYDVKMKEKGDIPEGYSVSREKKERFSLILESASTNQTSMYLCASSPASAGSNEQFFGPGTRLTVL.

The chain is built from TRBV5-4 and TRBJ1-3, with 7 nucleotides matching TRBD1. The CDR3 runs to 17 residues. V gave up 5 bases and J gave up 4 bases; unmatched junction bases: 15. Per germline, CDR1 SGHNT and CDR2 YYREEE (reference sequence). This chain's CDR3 is CASSIGYKGAVGNTIYF. The CDR3 nucleotides are TGTGCCAGCAGTATTGGGTACAAGGGGGCGGTCGGAAACACCATATATTTT.

The rearrangement uses TRBV10-3 and TRBJ1-2, with D possibly being TRBD1 (5 bases). Trimming took 0 bases from V and 1 from J, leaving 18 bases between them. Per the germline V gene, CDR1 is ENHRY and CDR2 is SYGVKD. CDR3 size: 18 residues. The chain's CDR3 is CAISESNLLAGINYGYTF. Written as DNA, the CDR3 is TGTGCCATCAGTGAGTCGAATTTGCTGGCAGGGATTAACTATGGCTACACCTTC.

The CDR3 DNA sequence: TGTGCCAGCAGCTTGGCCCGGTCGCCCACTAATGAAAAACTGTTTTTT. It encodes CASSLARSPTNEKLFF. The genes are TRBV5-6 and TRBJ1-4; no clear D. This CDR3 spans 16 amino acids. The V end was cut by 0 bases, the J end by 2 bases, with 11 bases between. The V gene's germline CDR1 is SGHDT and CDR2 YYEEEE.

Comment on this clone: Other DNA sequences within the sample encode an identical CDR3. This chain links TRBV9 with TRBJ2-1; D possibly corresponds to TRBD2 (7 bases). Trimming removed 0 bases from V and 6 bases from J, with 13 bases in between. CDR1 is SGDLS, CDR2 YYNGEE, per germline. This CDR3 is built from 15 residues. The CDR3 spells CASSVVGGPGNEQFF. The CDR3 DNA reads TGTGCCAGCAGCGTAGTCGGGGGGCCAGGCAATGAGCAGTTCTTC.

Notes on this clone: The same CDR3 arises from other DNA sequences in this sample as well. This chain links TRBV19 with TRBJ2-7; tentatively, D is TRBD1 or TRBD2 (5 bases each). CDR3 size: 15 residues. Germline values: CDR1 LNHDA, CDR2 SQIVND (reference sequence). Trimming left V 2 bases short and J 2 bases short, with 13 bases between. CDR3 in amino acids: CASSIRRDGTYEQYF. CDR3 bases: TGTGCCAGTAGTATACGCAGGGACGGTACCTACGAGCAGTACTTC.

Points on this clone: The same CDR3 arises from other DNA sequences in this sample as well. The rearrangement links TRBV5-4 to TRBJ2-5; D uncertain. The V and J ends lost 2 bases and 0 bases respectively, with 5 bases between them. CDR1 is SGHNT and CDR2 is YYREEE in the germline V gene (reference sequence). The CDR3 loop spans 13 amino acids. The CDR3, as DNA: TGTGCCAGCAGCTTACAGAACCAAGAGACCCAGTACTTC. This codes for CASSLQNQETQYF.

The chain employs TRBV5-4 and TRBJ2-7; either TRBD1 or TRBD2 may fit D (5 bases each). V dropped 3 bases and J dropped 3 bases, with 16 bases sitting between them. The CDR3 extends over 15 amino acids. Germline V CDR1 and CDR2: SGHNT, YYREEE (reference sequence). The CDR3 sequence: CASSYGGAGNYEQYF. The CDR3 nucleotides are TGTGCCAGCAGCTACGGTGGGGCCGGGAACTACGAGCAGTACTTC.

V is TRBV5-1 and J is TRBJ2-7; no firm D call. Germline lookup yields CDR1 SGHRS and CDR2 YFSETQ. The V end was cut by 0 bases, the J end by 5 bases, with 9 bases between. There are 13 residues in the CDR3. The CDR3 region is CASSLGVDNEQYF. CDR3 bases: TGCGCCAGCAGCTTGGGTGTAGATAACGAGCAGTACTTC.

CDR3: CASSGPPGGSSTQYF. DNA of the CDR3: TGTGCCAGCAGTGGGCCTCCGGGGGGTTCATCGACCCAGTACTTC. V usage is TRBV2 and J usage is TRBJ2-5, with 7 bases fitting TRBD2. Per the germline V gene, CDR1 is SNHLY and CDR2 is FYNNEI. The V and J ends lost 4 bases and 7 bases, in that order; junction bases with no gene match: 12. There are 15 residues in the CDR3. Filled out from reference TRBV2 and TRBJ2-5, the complete variable domain reads EPEVTQTPSHQVTQMGQEVILRCVPISNHLYFYWYRQILGQKVEFLVSFYNNEISEKSEIFDDQFSVERPDGSNFTLKIRSTKLEDSAMYFCASSGPPGGSSTQYFGPGTRLLVL.

This clone was detected only once. The chain employs TRBV30 and TRBJ2-7; no reliable D call. The V and J ends lost 2 bases and 10 bases respectively, with 18 bases between them. The CDR3 totals 13 residues. Germline CDR1 GTSNPN, CDR2 SVGIG (reference sequence). The CDR3 spells CAWSPSRTSHQYF. In nucleotides, the CDR3 is TGTGCCTGGAGTCCCAGCCGGACCTCTCACCAGTACTTC.

The chain is built from TRBV6-6 and TRBJ2-3; 9 nucleotides agree with TRBD2. CDR1 is MNHNY and CDR2 is SVGAGI in the germline V gene (reference sequence). V lost 6 bases, J lost 4 bases, and 11 bases stayed unmatched. The CDR3 has 16 residues. The CDR3 DNA reads TGTGCCAGCAGCGAAACACTAGCGGGTCAGCCAGATACGCAGTATTTT. This translates into CASSETLAGQPDTQYF.

The V call is TRBV28, the J call TRBJ1-2; 7 positions agree with TRBD1. This CDR3 comprises 14 residues. The V segment lost 4 bases and the J segment 6 bases; nucleotides outside the gene matches: 8. Germline values: CDR1 MDHEN, CDR2 SYDVKM. The DNA for the CDR3 is TGTGCCAGCAGTTCCTCACAGGGGTTGCATGGCTACACCTTC. This encodes CASSSSQGLHGYTF.

V usage is TRBV19 and J usage is TRBJ1-2; D ambiguous. The CDR3 length is 15 residues. Trimming stripped 3 bases from V and 2 bases from J, with 13 bases between. Per germline, CDR1 LNHDA and CDR2 SQIVND (reference sequence). The CDR3 loop is CASSIGPFPNYGYTF. DNA of the CDR3: TGTGCCAGTAGTATCGGCCCTTTCCCAAACTATGGCTACACCTTC.

The chain combines TRBV6-6 with TRBJ2-5, with D perhaps TRBD1 (6 bases). The CDR3 has 14 amino acids. Trimming removed 2 bases from V and 0 bases from J, with 7 bases in between. CDR1 and CDR2 from the germline V gene are MNHNY and SVGAGI (reference sequence). The DNA of the CDR3 is TGTGCCAGCAGTTACGGACAGAACCAAGAGACCCAGTACTTC. It codes for CASSYGQNQETQYF.

Here the CDR3 DNA reads TGCAGTGCCCCGACAGGGCATGGCTACACCTTC. Translation: CSAPTGHGYTF. This rearrangement joins TRBV20-1 to TRBJ1-2; 7 bases are a match to TRBD1. CDR3 length: 11 amino acids. CDR1 DFQATT and CDR2 SNEGSKA come from the germline V gene (reference sequence). J was trimmed by 6 bases and V by 6 bases; bases with no gene match: 4.

This clone has a single count. This chain links TRBV2 with TRBJ1-5; tentative D call: TRBD1 (6 bases). This CDR3 contains 14 residues. Germline CDR1 is SNHLY and CDR2 is FYNNEI. The ends were cut back, 7 bases at V and 9 bases at J, with 19 bases in the middle. This CDR3 is CASNKDSGTGPQHF. CDR3 DNA sequence: TGTGCCAGCAACAAGGACAGCGGGACTGGGCCCCAGCATTTT.

The rearrangement links TRBV5-4 to TRBJ1-1, with 9 nucleotides matching TRBD1. Germline CDR1 SGHNT, CDR2 YYREEE (reference sequence). V shed 4 bases, J shed 0 bases, and the junction held 4 bases outside the gene matches. The CDR3 is 15 amino acids. The CDR3 coding sequence is TGTGCCAGCAGCGCCACAGGGGGCCTGAACACTGAAGCTTTCTTT. Protein sequence: CASSATGGLNTEAFF.

V is TRBV7-6 and J is TRBJ1-6, with a weak D call TRBD1 (5 bases). Per the germline V gene, CDR1 is SGHVS and CDR2 is FNYEAQ. This CDR3 spans 15 amino acids. Trimming stripped 5 bases from V and 5 bases from J, with 13 bases between. The CDR3, as DNA: TGTGCCAGCAGCCCCGGAGGGGTGAATAATTCACCCCTCCACTTT. Translation gives CASSPGGVNNSPLHF.

The V call is TRBV5-4, the J call TRBJ1-2, with a possible D match to TRBD1 (5 bases). The CDR3 totals 13 residues. V lost 4 bases and J lost 4, with 11 bases in between. From germline, CDR1 is SGHNT and CDR2 YYREEE (reference sequence). The DNA for the CDR3 is TGTGCCAGCAGCGGGGACGGAAGCTATGGCTACACCTTC. It encodes CASSGDGSYGYTF. The variable domain in full, with the rest retrieved from reference TRBV5-4 and TRBJ1-2, is ETGVTQSPTHLIKTRGQQVTLRCSSQSGHNTVSWYQQALGQGPQFIFQYYREEENGRGNFPPRFSGLQFPNYSSELNVNALELDDSALYLCASSGDGSYGYTFGSGTRLTVV.